The entry below describes one TCR beta chain. The sample comes from a study of blood T cell repertoires in COVID-19. Study information: Whether acute or convalescent, the COVID-19 samples came from the United States, Italy and Spain. PBMCs, B-cell-depleted T cells, or T cells provided the cDNA or gDNA that made up the material.

CDR1 and CDR2 from the germline V gene are SGHTA and FQGNSA. The CDR3 consists of 15 residues. V lost 3 bases, J lost 4 bases, and 7 bases stayed unmatched. Original processing notes: From reference gene primer amplification, estimates of nucleated cell counts were derived. TCRdb's table, derived via immunoSEQ multiplex PCR, lists solely in-frame clones and lacks some. That table is the source of V, J and clone size, and D and trimming were worked out from the DNA. Of about 300,000 clones in the sample, roughly 90% were seen once. Sample: peripheral blood. This TCR was sampled from a man younger than 30 who had recovered from COVID-19. This rearrangement joins TRBV7-2 to TRBJ2-7; 9 nucleotides align to TRBD1. The CDR3 is CASSFAGQGMYEQYF. CDR3 DNA sequence: TGTGCCAGCAGCTTCGCCGGACAGGGGATGTACGAGCAGTACTTC.